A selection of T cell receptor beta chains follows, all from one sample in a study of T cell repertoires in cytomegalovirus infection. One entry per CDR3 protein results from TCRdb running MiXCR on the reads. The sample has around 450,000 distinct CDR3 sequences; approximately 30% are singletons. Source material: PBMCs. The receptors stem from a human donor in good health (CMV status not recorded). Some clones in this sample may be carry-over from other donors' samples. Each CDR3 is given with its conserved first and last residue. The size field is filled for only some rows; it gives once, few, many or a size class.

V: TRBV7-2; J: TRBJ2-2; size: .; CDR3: CASSPRAGREVTNTGELFF
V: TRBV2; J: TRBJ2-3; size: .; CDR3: CASSEGSGGPDPTDTQYF
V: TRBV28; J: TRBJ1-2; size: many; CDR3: CASSLQFNYGYTF
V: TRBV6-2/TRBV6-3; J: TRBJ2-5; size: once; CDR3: CASSYPGQGKTQYF
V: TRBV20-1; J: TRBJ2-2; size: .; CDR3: CSARGTSGGIASGELFF
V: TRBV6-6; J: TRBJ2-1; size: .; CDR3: CASSLLAGVPYNEQFF
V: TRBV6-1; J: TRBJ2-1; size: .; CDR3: CASVPDGAGGNEQFF
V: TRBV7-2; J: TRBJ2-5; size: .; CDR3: CSSSPRGAGGGTQYF
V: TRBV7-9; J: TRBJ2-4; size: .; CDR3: CASELSSGQGRANIQYF
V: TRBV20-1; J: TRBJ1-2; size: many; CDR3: CSAPGLRVRGYTF
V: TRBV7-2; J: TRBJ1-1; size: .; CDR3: CDSILVEVTEAFF
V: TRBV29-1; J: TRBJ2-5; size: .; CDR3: CSGGQSRQETQYF
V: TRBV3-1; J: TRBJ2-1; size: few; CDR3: CASSQAGGDHEQFF
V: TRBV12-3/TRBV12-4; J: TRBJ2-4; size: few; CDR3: CASTSSGRRLQNIQYF
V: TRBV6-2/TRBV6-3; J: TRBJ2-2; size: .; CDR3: CASSNSGGYTGELFF
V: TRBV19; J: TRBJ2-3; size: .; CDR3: CASSIGRAGSRTDTQYF
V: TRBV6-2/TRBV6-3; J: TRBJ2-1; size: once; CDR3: CASSYAGQGVNEQFF
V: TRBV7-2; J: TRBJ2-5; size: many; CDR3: CASSLGGGEILQETQYF
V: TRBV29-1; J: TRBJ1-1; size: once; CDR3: CSALWGGDTEAFF
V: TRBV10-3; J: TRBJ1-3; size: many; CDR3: CAISEYTRGSGNTIYF
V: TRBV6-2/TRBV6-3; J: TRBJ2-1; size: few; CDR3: CASSYGPAGTGPYNEQFF
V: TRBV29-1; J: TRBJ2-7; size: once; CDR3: CSVEVRTGGPYEQYF
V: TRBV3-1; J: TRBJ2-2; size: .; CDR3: CASSQGLDVTGELFF
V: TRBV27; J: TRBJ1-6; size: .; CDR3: CASSLYPPRQGVGSPLHF
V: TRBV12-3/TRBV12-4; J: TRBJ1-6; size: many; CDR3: CASSFGGPTYNSPLHF
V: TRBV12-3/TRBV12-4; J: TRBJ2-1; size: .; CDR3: CASSPTSGVNEQFF
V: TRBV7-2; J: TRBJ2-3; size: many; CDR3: CASSLGPLTDTQYF
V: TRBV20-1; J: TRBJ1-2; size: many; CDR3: CSARGGGRTGSGYTF
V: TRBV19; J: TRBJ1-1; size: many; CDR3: CASSEDSDTEAFF
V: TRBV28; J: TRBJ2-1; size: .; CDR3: CASSLDRGLRNEQFF
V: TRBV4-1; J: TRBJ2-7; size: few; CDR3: CASSQISGYYEQYF
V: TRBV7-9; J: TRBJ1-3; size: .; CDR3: CASSYYGQGRGNTIYF
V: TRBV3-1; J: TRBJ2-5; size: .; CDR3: CASSQDGRGVETQYF
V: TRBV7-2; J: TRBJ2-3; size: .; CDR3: CASSLVGLLSQYF